This T cell receptor (beta chain) was recovered during a study of T cells in Graves' hyperthyroidism and ophthalmopathy. Details on this clonotype: Its antigen is not identified.

CDR3 length equals 15 residues. Per germline, CDR1 SGHTA and CDR2 FQGNSA. V was cut by 1 base and J by 2 bases, with 11 bases left in between. Graves' hyperthyroidism was deemed stable absent ophthalmopathy progression within 18 months. Patients having uncontrolled infection, another autoimmune disease, pregnancy or lactation were not included. Used for diagnoses were clinical symptoms, serum thyroxine and TRAb, thyroid ultrasound and orbital computed tomography. What was amplified from RNA transcripts were TCR beta CDR3 regions. During a first-round RT-PCR of the TCR CDR3, the HTBI primer set was used. Using its own MiXCR run on the multiplex PCR reads, TCRdb lists one record per CDR3 protein. The sample consists of a few hundred thousand distinct CDR3 sequences, 46% of them appearing once. Study outcomes and limitations: Also found in blood were most expanded thyroid clonotypes above 0.001.

The receptor was derived from a woman between 18 and 29 years old with Graves' hyperthyroidism. This rearrangement joins TRBV7-2 to TRBJ2-5, with a weak D call TRBD2 (5 bases). Sequencing was performed on peripheral blood or thyroid tissue (not recorded which). The CDR3 DNA is TGTGCCAGCAGCTTAGGGGCGGGCATTCAAGAGACCCAGTACTTC. It yields the protein CASSLGAGIQETQYF.